The present entry profiles one TCR beta chain with its context. What it recognizes is unknown. Clones were read by immunoSEQ multiplex PCR, and TCRdb kept only the in-frame ones, dropping some. Of about 440,000 clones detected, roughly 87% appear once; the ten largest clones hold roughly 4.3%. Germline V gives CDR1 ENHRY, CDR2 SYGVKD. The CDR3 runs 13 residues. V was clipped by 7 bases and J by 8 bases; unmatched bases: 6. The source of the sample is a study of Ad26.COV2.S vaccination and SARS-CoV-2 variants. Overall study: Intramuscular Ad26.COV2.S at 5x10^10 or 1x10^11 viral particles. The study, taken as a whole, reports: In TCR breadth and depth analyses, total T cell responses may have been underestimated.

The treatment: around 19 received Ad26.COV2.S at low or high dose, single or two shots; about 5 received placebo; per-sample allocation not given. Sample collection was performed on day 63 after the first vaccine or placebo injection. Spike of the Wuhan-strain SARS-CoV-2 was expressed by an Ad26 vector, which formed the vaccine. V gene TRBV10-3 combines with J gene TRBJ2-1; 9 positions match TRBD2. The TCR comes from a person between 18 and 60 years old who received the Ad26.COV2.S COVID-19 vaccine or a placebo. The sample here was peripheral blood, taken in a trial of Ad26.COV2.S vaccine versus placebo. The CDR3 is CAITEGLADEQFF. Here the CDR3 DNA reads TGTGCCATCACCGAGGGACTAGCTGATGAGCAGTTCTTC.